These T cell receptor beta chains were read from a single sample in a study of blood T cell repertoires in COVID-19. Sequencing was performed with immunoSEQ multiplex PCR; in TCRdb, only in-frame clones are kept and a portion is missing. The sample carries 400,000 to 500,000 clones, approximately 90% recorded once. The sample comprised peripheral blood. These receptors originate from a woman aged 25-40 years with active or convalescent COVID-19. CDR3s include the opening cysteine and the closing phenylalanine or tryptophan. D genes are given only for firm matches. Rows may omit the clone size; those that give it use once, few, many or a size class.

abundance	d_gene	v_gene	j_gene	CDR3nt	CDR3aa
-	-	TRBV19	TRBJ1-1	TGTGCCAGTAGTACAGGGATGGTGGCTTTCTTT	CASSTGMVAFF
-	TRBD1	TRBV20-1	TRBJ1-6	TGCAGTGCTAGTCAAGGGACAGAGAATTCACCCCTCCACTTT	CSASQGTENSPLHF
-	-	TRBV6-1	TRBJ1-5	TGTGCCAGCAGTGAAGCCGCAGGTGGTGGCAATCAGCCCCAGCATTTT	CASSEAAGGGNQPQHF
-	-	TRBV7-6	TRBJ1-2	TGTGCCAGCAGCTCCTCCCCGGACGGGAGGATCTATGGCTACACCTTC	CASSSSPDGRIYGYTF
once	TRBD1	TRBV7-9	TRBJ2-7	TGTGCCAGCAGCCCCGGGACAGGGGACTACGAGCAGTACTTC	CASSPGTGDYEQYF
-	-	TRBV7-8	TRBJ2-2	TGTGCCAGCAGCTTAGCGCACAGGCCGAACACCGGGGAGCTGTTTTTT	CASSLAHRPNTGELFF
-	TRBD1	TRBV2	TRBJ1-3	TGTGCCAGAACCCCAACAGGGGGTGGAAACACCATATATTTT	CARTPTGGGNTIYF
-	-	TRBV4-1	TRBJ1-2	TGCGCCAGCAGCCAAGTCCTGGCCAGTAACTATGGCTACACCTTC	CASSQVLASNYGYTF
-	-	TRBV4-2	TRBJ1-1	TGTGCCAGCAGCCAAGAAGGGAGGGTTGAAGCTTTCTTT	CASSQEGRVEAFF
-	TRBD1	TRBV19	TRBJ1-2	TGTGCCAGTAGTAACCAGGGGGCTCTGGGCTACACCTTC	CASSNQGALGYTF
-	-	TRBV25-1	TRBJ1-2	TGTGCCAGCAGTCCCCCGAGAAGCGGAGACTATGGCTACACCTTC	CASSPPRSGDYGYTF